Following are 5 T cell receptor beta chains from one sample sequenced in a study of blood T cell repertoires in COVID-19 (dated by TCRdb to the early 2020s). The protocol used for the library was the immunoSEQ multiplex PCR assay. TCRdb provides this immuneACCESS table in a form limited to in-frame rearrangements. Some clones are lacking; in checked studies, under half of them reflect an unresolved V gene, and why the rest are absent is not known. This sample comprises about 210,000 clones, 84% of them detected only once. Of the sample, 6% to 8.5% is held by the ten largest clones. The material sequenced was peripheral blood. The receptors were sampled from a woman between 50 and 59 years old with active or convalescent COVID-19.

CDR3 DNA: TGCAGCGCCCTAAGGGGGCAGGGTAGGCTTAGTGGCTACACCTTC. This gives the protein CSALRGQGRLSGYTF. This chain uses TRBV29-1 with TRBJ1-2, with 7 bases identical to TRBD1. Germline V gene sequence: CDR1 SQVTM, CDR2 ANQGSEA. Trimming at V came to 7 bases and at J to 7 bases, leaving 18 bases not matched to a gene. This CDR3 has 15 amino acids.

The chain couples TRBV28 to TRBJ2-4; 9 positions match TRBD1. The length of the CDR3 is 15 residues. After removal of 4 bases from V and 8 bases from J, the junction contained 9 bases not matched to a gene. Germline V gives CDR1 MDHEN, CDR2 SYDVKM. CDR3 DNA: TGTGCCAGCAGTTCCCTTTACAGGGGGCTCTACATTCAGTACTTC. It codes for CASSSLYRGLYIQYF.

V usage is TRBV6-5 and J usage is TRBJ2-1; 10 bases fit TRBD2. The CDR3 covers 14 residues. Germline assignment: CDR1 MNHEY and CDR2 SVGAGI. The junction had 5 bases not matched to a gene; V was cut back by 4 bases and J by 8 bases. The CDR3: CASSSDSGRYEQFF. The CDR3 region has the DNA TGTGCCAGCAGTTCCGATAGCGGGAGGTATGAGCAGTTCTTC.

V is TRBV7-8 and J is TRBJ1-2; tentative D call: TRBD1 (6 bases). The CDR3 loop spans 14 amino acids. Trimming left V 0 bases short and J 4 bases short, with 9 bases between. The germline V gene has CDR1 SGHVS and CDR2 FQNEAQ. In nucleotides, the CDR3 is TGTGCCAGCAGCTTAGCGCAGGGGTCCTATGGCTACACCTTC. Amino acid sequence: CASSLAQGSYGYTF.

This chain links TRBV5-1 with TRBJ2-3; D is ambiguous. The CDR3 extends over 15 amino acids. CDR1 and CDR2 (germline): SGHRS, YFSETQ. The V and J ends lost 3 bases and 4 bases respectively, with 15 bases between them. The CDR3 here is CASSWKSGLSDTQYF. In nucleotides, the CDR3 is TGCGCCAGCAGCTGGAAATCCGGGTTATCAGATACGCAGTATTTT.